The 5 T cell receptor beta chains reported below all come from one sample, sequenced in a study of chemoradiotherapy in HPV16-positive cancers. Data came from immunoSEQ multiplex PCR; TCRdb stores just in-frame clones and leaves some out. The profile covers about 13,000 clones, with roughly 88% appearing a single time and 5.8% taken by the ten largest. This specimen was blood, taken from a patient who underwent chemoradiotherapy. Receptors were obtained from a human donor with HPV-associated anogenital cancer.

Only one count was recorded for this clone. The chain joins TRBV28 to TRBJ2-5; D perhaps matches TRBD1 (7 bases). The germline gives CDR1 MDHEN, CDR2 SYDVKM. The CDR3 length is 16 residues. V gave up 6 bases and J gave up 0 bases, with 17 bases separating them. CDR3 sequence: CASSGGTDPYQETQYF. The CDR3, as DNA: TGTGCCAGCAGCGGCGGGACAGATCCGTACCAAGAGACCCAGTACTTC.

This clone is categorized as large. The chain joins TRBV5-1 to TRBJ1-6, with D perhaps TRBD1 (6 bases). Germline CDR1 reads SGHRS; CDR2 reads YFSETQ. V was shortened by 2 bases and J by 9 bases, with 12 bases between the two germline ends. This CDR3 is built from 14 residues. The CDR3 sequence is CASSLQGIGSPLHF. The DNA for the CDR3 is TGCGCCAGCAGCTTACAGGGTATAGGTTCACCCCTCCACTTT. The variable domain in full, completed from reference TRBV5-1 and TRBJ1-6, reads KAGVTQTPRYLIKTRGQQVTLSCSPISGHRSVSWYQQTPGQGLQFLFEYFSETQRNKGNFPGRFSGRQFSNSRSEMNVSTLELGDSALYLCASSLQGIGSPLHFGNGTRLTVT.

This sequence joins TRBV30 and TRBJ2-2; unclear D gene. There are 14 residues in the CDR3. In germline, CDR1 is GTSNPN, CDR2 SVGIG (reference sequence). Between the trimmed V and J ends, which lost 7 bases and 7 bases, there was a span of 19 bases. CDR3 in amino acids: CASNEDFNVGELFF. CDR3 coding DNA: TGTGCCTCAAATGAGGATTTTAATGTCGGGGAGCTGTTTTTT.

This chain uses TRBV18 with TRBJ1-3; D unclear. Germline assignment: CDR1 KGHSH and CDR2 LQKENI. The CDR3 runs to 15 residues. The V and J ends lost 0 bases and 0 bases respectively, with 6 bases between them. The CDR3, as DNA: TGTGCCAGCTCACCACCGTCCCTCTCTGGAAACACCATATATTTT. Translation: CASSPPSLSGNTIYF. The full variable domain, rest sourced from reference TRBV18 and TRBJ1-3, is NAGVMQNPRHLVRRRGQEARLRCSPMKGHSHVYWYRQLPEEGLKFMVYLQKENIIDESGMPKERFSAEFPKEGPSILRIQQVVRGDSAAYFCASSPPSLSGNTIYFGEGSWLTVV.

This chain uses TRBV2 with TRBJ2-3; 7 bases are shared with TRBD2. This CDR3 has 17 residues. Germline CDR1 reads SNHLY; CDR2 reads FYNNEI. V lost 2 bases, J lost 2 bases, and 10 bases stayed unmatched. CDR3 sequence (DNA): TGTGCCAGCAGTGAACAACGACTAGCAAGCTCCACAGATACGCAGTATTTT. Its translation is CASSEQRLASSTDTQYF.